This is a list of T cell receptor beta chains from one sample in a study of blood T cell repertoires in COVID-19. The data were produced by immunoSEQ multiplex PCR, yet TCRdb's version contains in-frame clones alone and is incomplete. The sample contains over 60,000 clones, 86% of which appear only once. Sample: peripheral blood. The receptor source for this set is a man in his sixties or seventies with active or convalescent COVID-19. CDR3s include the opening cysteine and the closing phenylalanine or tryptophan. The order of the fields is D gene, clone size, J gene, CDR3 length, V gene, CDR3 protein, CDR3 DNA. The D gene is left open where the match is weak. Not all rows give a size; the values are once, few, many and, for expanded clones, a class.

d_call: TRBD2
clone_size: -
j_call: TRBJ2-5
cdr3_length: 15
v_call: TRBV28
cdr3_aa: CASSKPGLGRETQYF
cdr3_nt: TGTGCCAGCAGTAAACCGGGACTAGGAAGGGAGACCCAGTACTTC

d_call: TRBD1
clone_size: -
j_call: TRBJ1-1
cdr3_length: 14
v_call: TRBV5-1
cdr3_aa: CASGTGGLSTEAFF
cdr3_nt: TGCGCCAGCGGCACAGGGGGATTGAGCACTGAAGCTTTCTTT

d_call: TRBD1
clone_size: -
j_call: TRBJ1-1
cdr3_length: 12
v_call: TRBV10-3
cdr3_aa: CAISAGTAEAFF
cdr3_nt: TGTGCCATCAGCGCCGGGACAGCCGAAGCTTTCTTT

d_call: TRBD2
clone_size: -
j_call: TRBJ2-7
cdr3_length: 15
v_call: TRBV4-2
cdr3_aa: CASSQGAGGTYEQYF
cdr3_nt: TGTGCCAGCAGCCAAGGGGCGGGAGGGACCTACGAGCAGTACTTC

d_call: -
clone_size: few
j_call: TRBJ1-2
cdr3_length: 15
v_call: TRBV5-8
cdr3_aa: CASSLNRVQTYGYTF
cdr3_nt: TGTGCCAGCAGCTTAAACCGCGTACAGACATATGGCTACACCTTC

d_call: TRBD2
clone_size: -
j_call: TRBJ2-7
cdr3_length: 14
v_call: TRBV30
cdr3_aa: CAWNLAGGLSEQYF
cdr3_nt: TGTGCCTGGAACCTAGCGGGAGGGTTGAGCGAGCAGTACTTC

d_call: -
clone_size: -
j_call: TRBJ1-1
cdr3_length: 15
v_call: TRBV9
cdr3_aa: CASSASLRGNTEAFF
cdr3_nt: TGTGCCAGCAGCGCCTCTCTGCGGGGGAACACTGAAGCTTTCTTT

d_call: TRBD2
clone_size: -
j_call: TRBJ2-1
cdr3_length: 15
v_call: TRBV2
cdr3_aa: CASSVRLAGGGEQFF
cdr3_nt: TGTGCCAGCAGTGTACGACTAGCGGGCGGGGGTGAGCAGTTCTTC

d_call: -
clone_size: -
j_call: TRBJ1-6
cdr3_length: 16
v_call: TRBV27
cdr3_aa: CASTKSRLYYNSPLHF
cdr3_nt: TGTGCCAGCACCAAAAGCAGACTCTACTATAATTCACCCCTCCACTTT

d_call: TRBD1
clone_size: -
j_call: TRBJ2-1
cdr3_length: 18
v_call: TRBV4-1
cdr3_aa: CANHSPHKGAMGLREQFF
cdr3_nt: TGCGCCAACCATAGTCCCCACAAGGGGGCTATGGGTCTTCGGGAGCAGTTCTTC

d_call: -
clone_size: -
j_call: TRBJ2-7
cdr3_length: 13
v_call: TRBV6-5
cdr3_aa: CASTKPGSYEQYF
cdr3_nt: TGTGCCAGCACTAAACCCGGTTCCTACGAGCAGTACTTC

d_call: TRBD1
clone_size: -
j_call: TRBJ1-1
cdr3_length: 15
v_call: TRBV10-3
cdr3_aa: CATKTGGSMNTEAFF
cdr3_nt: TGTGCCACTAAGACAGGGGGTAGCATGAACACTGAAGCTTTCTTT

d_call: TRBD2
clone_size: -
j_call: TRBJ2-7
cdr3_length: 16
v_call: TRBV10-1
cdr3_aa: CASSELGTSGLMEQYF
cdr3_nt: TGCGCCAGCAGTGAGCTGGGGACTAGCGGCCTAATGGAGCAGTACTTC

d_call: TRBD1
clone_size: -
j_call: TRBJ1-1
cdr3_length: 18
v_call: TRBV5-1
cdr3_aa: CASSLSVGGTGTNTEAFF
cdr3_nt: TGCGCCAGCAGCTTGTCGGTAGGGGGGACAGGGACTAACACTGAAGCTTTCTTT

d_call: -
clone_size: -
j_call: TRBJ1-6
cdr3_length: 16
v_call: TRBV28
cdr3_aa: CASSLGGVGWNSPLHF
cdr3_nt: TGTGCCAGCAGTTTAGGGGGCGTTGGATGGAATTCACCCCTCCACTTT

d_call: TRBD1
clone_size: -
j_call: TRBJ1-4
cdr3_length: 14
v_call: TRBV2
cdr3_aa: CASRPDRVTGKLFF
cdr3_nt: TGTGCCAGCAGACCTGACAGGGTGACAGGGAAACTGTTTTTT

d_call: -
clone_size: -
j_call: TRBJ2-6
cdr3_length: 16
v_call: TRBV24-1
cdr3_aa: CATSDFKGAGANVLTF
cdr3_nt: TGTGCCACCAGTGATTTCAAGGGGGCTGGGGCCAACGTCCTGACTTTC

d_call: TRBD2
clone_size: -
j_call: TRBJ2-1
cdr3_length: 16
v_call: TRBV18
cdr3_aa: CASSPPSGGSYNEQFF
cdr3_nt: TGTGCCAGCTCACCACCTAGCGGGGGCTCCTACAATGAGCAGTTCTTC

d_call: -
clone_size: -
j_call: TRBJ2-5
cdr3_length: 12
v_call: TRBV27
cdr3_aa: CASRGSLETQYF
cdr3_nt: TGTGCCAGCAGAGGGAGTTTGGAGACCCAGTACTTC

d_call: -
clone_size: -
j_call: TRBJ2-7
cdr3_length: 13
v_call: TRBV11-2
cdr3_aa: CASSLGAFYEQYF
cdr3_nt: TGTGCCAGCAGCTTAGGAGCTTTCTACGAGCAGTACTTC

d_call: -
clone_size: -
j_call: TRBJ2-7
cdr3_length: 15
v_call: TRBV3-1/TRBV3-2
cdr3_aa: CASSQAPRTGGEQYF
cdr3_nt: TGTGCCAGCAGCCAAGCACCGAGGACCGGGGGCGAGCAGTACTTC

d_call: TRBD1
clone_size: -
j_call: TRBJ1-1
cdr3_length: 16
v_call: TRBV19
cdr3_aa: CASSKARGQGITEAFF
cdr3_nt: TGTGCCAGTAGTAAAGCTCGGGGACAGGGGATAACTGAAGCTTTCTTT

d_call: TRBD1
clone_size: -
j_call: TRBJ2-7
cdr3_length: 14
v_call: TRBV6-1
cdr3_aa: CASSEGTGAYEQYF
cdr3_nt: TGTGCCAGCAGTGAAGGGACAGGGGCCTACGAGCAGTACTTC

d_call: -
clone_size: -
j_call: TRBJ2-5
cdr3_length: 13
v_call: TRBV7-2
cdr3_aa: CASSFTGQRTQYF
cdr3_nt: TGTGCCAGCAGCTTTACAGGGCAAAGGACCCAGTACTTC

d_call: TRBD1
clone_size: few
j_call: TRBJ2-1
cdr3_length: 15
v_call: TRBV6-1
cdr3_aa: CASSEYPGQGREQFF
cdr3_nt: TGTGCCAGCAGTGAGTACCCCGGACAGGGGAGAGAGCAGTTCTTC

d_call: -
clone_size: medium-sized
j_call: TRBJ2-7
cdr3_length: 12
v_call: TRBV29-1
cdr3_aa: CSVGQSGYEQYF
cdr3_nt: TGCAGCGTTGGACAGTCAGGCTACGAGCAGTACTTC

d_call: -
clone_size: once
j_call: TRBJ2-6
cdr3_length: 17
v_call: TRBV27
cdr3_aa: CASSPSPGGAGANVLTF
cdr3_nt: TGTGCCAGCAGTCCTTCACCGGGGGGCGCTGGGGCCAACGTCCTGACTTTC

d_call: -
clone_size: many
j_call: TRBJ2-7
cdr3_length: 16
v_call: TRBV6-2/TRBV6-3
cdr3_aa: CASSFPWTILGYEQYF
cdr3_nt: TGTGCCAGCAGTTTCCCGTGGACAATTCTCGGCTACGAGCAGTACTTC

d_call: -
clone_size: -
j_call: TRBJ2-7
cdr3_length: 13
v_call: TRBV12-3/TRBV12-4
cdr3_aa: CASSLGRDYEQYF
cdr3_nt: TGTGCCAGCAGTTTAGGGAGAGACTACGAGCAGTACTTC

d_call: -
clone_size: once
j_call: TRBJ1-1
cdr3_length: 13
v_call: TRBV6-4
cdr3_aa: CASSADSWTEAFF
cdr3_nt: TGTGCCAGCAGTGCCGACAGTTGGACTGAAGCTTTCTTT

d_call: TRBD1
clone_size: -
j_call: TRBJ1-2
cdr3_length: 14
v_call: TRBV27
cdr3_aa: CASSFLQGADGYTF
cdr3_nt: TGTGCCAGCAGTTTCCTGCAGGGGGCAGATGGCTACACCTTC

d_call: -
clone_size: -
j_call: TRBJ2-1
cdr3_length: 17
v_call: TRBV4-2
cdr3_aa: CASSLAVAGSSYNEQFF
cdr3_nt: TGTGCCAGCAGCCTCGCAGTGGCGGGAAGCTCCTACAATGAGCAGTTCTTC

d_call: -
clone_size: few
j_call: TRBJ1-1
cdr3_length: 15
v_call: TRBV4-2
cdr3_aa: CASSPVLVPNTEAFF
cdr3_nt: TGTGCCAGCAGCCCGGTTTTGGTCCCCAACACTGAAGCTTTCTTT

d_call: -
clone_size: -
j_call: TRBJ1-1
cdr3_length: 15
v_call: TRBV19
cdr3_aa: CASSIDRQPFTEAFF
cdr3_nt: TGTGCCAGTAGTATAGATCGACAGCCGTTCACTGAAGCTTTCTTT

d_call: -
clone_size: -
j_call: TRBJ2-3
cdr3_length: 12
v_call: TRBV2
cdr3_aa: CASSPRADTQYF
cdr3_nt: TGTGCCAGCAGCCCTAGAGCAGATACGCAGTATTTT

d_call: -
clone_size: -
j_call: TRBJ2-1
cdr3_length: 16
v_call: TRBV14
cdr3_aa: CASSQVGSSSYNEQFF
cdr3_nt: TGTGCCAGCAGCCAAGTCGGGTCTAGCTCCTACAATGAGCAGTTCTTC

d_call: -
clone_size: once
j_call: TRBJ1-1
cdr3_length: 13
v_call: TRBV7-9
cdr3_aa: CASSLGVGAWAFF
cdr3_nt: TGTGCCAGCAGCTTAGGGGTTGGGGCGTGGGCTTTCTTT

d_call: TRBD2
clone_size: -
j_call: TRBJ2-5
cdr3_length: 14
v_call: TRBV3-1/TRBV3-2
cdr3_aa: CASSLAGGGETQYF
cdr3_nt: TGTGCCAGCAGCCTAGCGGGAGGAGGAGAGACCCAGTACTTC

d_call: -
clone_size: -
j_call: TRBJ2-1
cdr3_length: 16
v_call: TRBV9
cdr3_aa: CASSVGGRYSYNEQFF
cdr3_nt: TGTGCCAGCAGCGTAGGCGGGCGATACTCCTACAATGAGCAGTTCTTC

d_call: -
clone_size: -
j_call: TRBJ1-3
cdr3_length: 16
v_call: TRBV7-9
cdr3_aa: CASITGRATSGNTIYF
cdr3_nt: TGTGCCAGCATCACCGGCAGGGCCACTTCTGGAAACACCATATATTTT

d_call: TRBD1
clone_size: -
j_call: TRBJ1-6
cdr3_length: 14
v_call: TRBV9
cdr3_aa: CASSVEGADSPLHF
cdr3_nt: TGTGCCAGCAGCGTAGAGGGGGCGGATTCACCCCTCCACTTT

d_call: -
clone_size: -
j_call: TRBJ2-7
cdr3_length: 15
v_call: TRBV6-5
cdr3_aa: CASSYEPFSSYEQYF
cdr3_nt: TGTGCCAGCAGTTACGAGCCCTTTAGCTCCTACGAGCAGTACTTC

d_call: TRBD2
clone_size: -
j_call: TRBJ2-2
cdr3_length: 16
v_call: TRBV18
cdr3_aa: CASSSTSGGSGGELFF
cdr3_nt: TGTGCCAGCTCATCGACTAGCGGAGGGAGCGGCGGGGAGCTGTTTTTT

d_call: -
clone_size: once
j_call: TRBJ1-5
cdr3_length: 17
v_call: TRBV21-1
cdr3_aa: CASSTNREIARNQPQHF
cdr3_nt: TGTGCCAGCAGCACCAACAGGGAAATTGCGCGCAATCAGCCCCAGCATTTT

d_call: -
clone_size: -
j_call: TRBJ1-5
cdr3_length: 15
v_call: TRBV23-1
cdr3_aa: CASSQSKQGSQPQHF
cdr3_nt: TGCGCCAGCAGTCAATCCAAACAGGGTTCTCAGCCCCAGCATTTT

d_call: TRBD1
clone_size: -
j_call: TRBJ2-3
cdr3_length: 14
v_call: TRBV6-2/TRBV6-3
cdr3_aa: CASSGTGSPDTQYF
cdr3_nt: TGTGCCAGCAGCGGGACAGGGTCGCCAGATACGCAGTATTTT

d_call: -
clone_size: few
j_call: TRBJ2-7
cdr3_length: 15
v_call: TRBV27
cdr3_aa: CASRRTGTGSYEQYF
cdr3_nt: TGTGCCAGCAGACGAACCGGGACTGGGTCCTACGAGCAGTACTTC

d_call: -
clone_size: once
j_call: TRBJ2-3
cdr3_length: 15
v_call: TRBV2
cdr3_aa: CASGGSPTSTDTQYF
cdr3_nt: TGTGCCAGCGGGGGCTCTCCAACTAGCACAGATACGCAGTATTTT

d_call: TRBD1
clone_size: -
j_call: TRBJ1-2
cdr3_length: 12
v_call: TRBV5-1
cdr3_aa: CASSRDRDGYTF
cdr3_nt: TGCGCCAGCAGTCGGGACAGGGATGGCTACACCTTC

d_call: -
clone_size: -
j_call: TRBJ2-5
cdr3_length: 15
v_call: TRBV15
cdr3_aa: CATSRERQRQETQYF
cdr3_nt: TGTGCCACCAGCAGAGAGCGGCAGCGCCAAGAGACCCAGTACTTC

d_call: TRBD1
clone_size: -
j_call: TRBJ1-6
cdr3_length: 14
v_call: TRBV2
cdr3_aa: CASSWTGELSPLHF
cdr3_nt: TGTGCCAGCAGTTGGACAGGGGAGTTATCACCCCTCCACTTT

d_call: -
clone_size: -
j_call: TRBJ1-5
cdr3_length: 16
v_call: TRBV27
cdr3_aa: CASRSGSTGRNQPQHF
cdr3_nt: TGTGCCAGCCGGTCGGGATCGACAGGCCGCAATCAGCCCCAGCATTTT

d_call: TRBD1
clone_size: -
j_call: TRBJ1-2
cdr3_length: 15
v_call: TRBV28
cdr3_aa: CASGIVGRGSYGYTF
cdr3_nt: TGTGCCAGCGGTATTGTGGGCAGGGGGTCTTATGGCTACACCTTC

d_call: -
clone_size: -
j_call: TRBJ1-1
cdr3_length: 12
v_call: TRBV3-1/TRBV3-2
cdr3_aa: CASSQGGREAFF
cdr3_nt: TGTGCCAGCAGCCAAGGCGGCAGAGAAGCTTTCTTT

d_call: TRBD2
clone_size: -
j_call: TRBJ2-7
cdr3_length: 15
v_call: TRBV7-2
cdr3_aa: CASRTGLAEFYEQYF
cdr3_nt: TGTGCCAGCAGGACGGGACTAGCGGAATTCTACGAGCAGTACTTC

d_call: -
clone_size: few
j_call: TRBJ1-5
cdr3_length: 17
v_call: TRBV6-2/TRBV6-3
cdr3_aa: CASSKVGQFLSNQPQHF
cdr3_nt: TGTGCCAGCAGCAAAGTAGGACAGTTCCTTAGCAATCAGCCCCAGCATTTT

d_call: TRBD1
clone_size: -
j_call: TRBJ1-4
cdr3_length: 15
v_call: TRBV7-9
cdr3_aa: CASSLGRDRGQKLFF
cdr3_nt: TGTGCCAGCAGCTTAGGTCGGGACAGGGGGCAAAAACTGTTTTTT